The present TCR beta chain was sequenced within a study of graft-versus-host responses after intestinal transplantation. Study as a whole: Isolated intestinal, liver-intestinal, or multivisceral transplants were what recipients had. For approximately 3 years after anti-thymocyte globulin induction, all recipients took tacrolimus and steroids.

Germline V gives CDR1 MDHEN, CDR2 SYDVKM. V shed 5 bases and J shed 0 bases, with 20 bases lying between them. There are 18 residues in the CDR3. Data came from immunoSEQ multiplex PCR; TCRdb stores just in-frame clones and leaves some out. Of roughly 98,000 clones listed, 90% to 95% are singletons. Comments on this clone: Its target is not known.

Study outcomes and limitations: After transplant, early declines in HvG clones were associated with peak levels of circulating GvH clones. Within allografts, high graft-versus-host to host-versus-graft clonal ratios were seen among patients with graft-donor T cell macrochimerism.

The clonotype originates from a human donor who was the organ donor for an intestinal transplant. This material consisted of unstimulated CD8+ T cells sorted from spleen or lymph node cells, taken before transplant. This chain connects TRBV28 to TRBJ2-1; a possible D gene is TRBD2 (5 bases). This CDR3 is CASSTWAGRGGSYNEQFF. CDR3 DNA sequence: TGTGCCAGCAGTACTTGGGCTGGCCGAGGAGGCTCCTACAATGAGCAGTTCTTC.